This T cell receptor beta chain stems from a study of cytomegalovirus exposure and HLA in healthy donors. It was with 60 Vbeta and 13 Jbeta primers that the PCR ran. Here immunoSEQ multiplex PCR was the method, and the copy in TCRdb shows in-frame clones only, minus some. The repertoire includes 150,000 to 200,000 clones, roughly 76% of them detected once, and about 2.2% sits in the top ten. Worth noting for this clone: Its antigen remains unknown.

The CDR3 runs 13 residues. The germline gives CDR1 SGHTA, CDR2 FQGNSA. Trimming took 7 bases from V and 1 from J, leaving 10 bases between them. Findings and caveats of the study: Immune exposure information available was restricted to CMV serostatus. According to the study, 160 or so TCR beta chains were cytomegalovirus-associated.

The chain couples TRBV7-2 to TRBJ1-1; D call uncertain. The clonotype originates from a male donor in good health and CMV-seronegative. Sequenced input: PBMCs. The CDR3 DNA reads TGTGCCAGCAACAAACCTTCGAACACTGAAGCTTTCTTT. It codes for CASNKPSNTEAFF.